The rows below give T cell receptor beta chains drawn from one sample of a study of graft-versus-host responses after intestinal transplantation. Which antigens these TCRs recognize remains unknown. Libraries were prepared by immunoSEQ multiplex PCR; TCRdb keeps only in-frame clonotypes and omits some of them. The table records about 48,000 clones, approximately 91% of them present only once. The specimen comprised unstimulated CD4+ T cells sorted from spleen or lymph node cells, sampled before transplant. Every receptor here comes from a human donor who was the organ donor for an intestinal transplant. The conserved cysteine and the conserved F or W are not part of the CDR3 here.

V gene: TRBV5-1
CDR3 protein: ASSSGTGVHGYT

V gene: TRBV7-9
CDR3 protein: ASSLRLAGEYEQY

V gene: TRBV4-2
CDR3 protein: ASSQTSGTRGEQY

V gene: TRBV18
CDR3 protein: ASSPQGAGYGYT

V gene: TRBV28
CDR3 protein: ASTRAGPYEQY

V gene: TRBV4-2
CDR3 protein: ASSQESVFGNTIY

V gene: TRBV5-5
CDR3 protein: ASRWTEGETQY

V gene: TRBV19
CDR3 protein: ASLQADTIY

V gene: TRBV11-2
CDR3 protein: ASSLDRDVSRFGKQY

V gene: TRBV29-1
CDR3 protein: SVEEGSGYT

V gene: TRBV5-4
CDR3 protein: ASSLAGDRNTGELF

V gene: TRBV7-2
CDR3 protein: ASSSNRAGSPAF

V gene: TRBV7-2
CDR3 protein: ASSLGQDYGYT